This paragraph reports one TCR beta chain. Ten or more counts support this clonotype. Its antigen is still unknown. Per-nucleotide qualities are absent, and no much larger clonotype sits a single base away. TCR cDNA was synthesized by 5'RACE template switching, which introduced a universal primer site and unique molecular identifiers. Priming for cDNA synthesis came from both the TCR alpha and TCR beta constant segments. Libraries were amplified in two PCR steps, with sample barcodes and sequencing adapters added in the second step. Sequencing of the libraries was done on either Illumina HiSeq 2500 (2x100 bp) or NovaSeq (2x150 bp). Per the authors' processing: Reads were demultiplexed and collapsed into UMI consensus sequences with MIGEC, and V(D)J alignment was performed with MiXCR. Clonotypes responding to the vaccine were identified with edgeR on replicate PBMC samples, with the criteria of FDR below 0.01 and a log2 fold change above 5 up to day 15. Each bulk clonotype received a CD4 or CD8 identity based on whether the sequenced CD4 or CD8 repertoire contained that clonotype at higher abundance. TCRdb took the public reads, trimmed them with fastp at Q25, ran MiXCR for clone calling and kept in-frame beta chains. Each CDR3 protein appears once, grouped with its most common genes and DNA. TCRdb's processing, not the authors' own work, is the source of the V and J calls. This sample is represented by roughly 170,000 distinct CDR3 sequences; roughly 6.4% of them were singletons. The ten largest account for under 3% of the sample.

Compared with germline, V lacks 2 bases and J lacks 7 bases; bases without a gene match: 8. The CDR3 holds 16 amino acids from the cysteine to the phenylalanine. The sequence is cut down to CDR3 DNA, 48 bases in frame from base 1. The CDR1 and CDR2 encoded by the germline V gene are MNHEY and SVGAGI. Interpreted using the paper, the treatment or condition label stands for: live attenuated yellow fever vaccine strain. PBMCs were isolated from peripheral blood using a standard Ficoll-Paque protocol. CD4 and CD8 T-cell fractions were isolated with Dynabeads CD4 and CD8 positive selection kits. RNA was extracted with TriZol from bulk PBMCs, CD4 and CD8 fractions, and dextramer-positive and dextramer-negative fractions. This sample stems from a study of T cells after yellow fever vaccination (dated by TCRdb to between 2017 and 2020). Turning to the overall study: Libraries from fractions with low cell numbers were prepared with the SMART-Seq v4 Ultra Low Input RNA kit. Blood was collected at multiple timepoints before and after primary and secondary immunization, and bulk PBMC replicates and cell subsets were isolated. To follow T-cell clones before and after both primary and booster YFV17D yellow fever vaccination, bulk TCR alpha and beta repertoires underwent longitudinal sequencing. Two healthy male donors, one aged 18 to 30 and one aged 30 to 39 years, were included in the cohort.

The paper's findings and limits, for the study overall: Computational filtering was required because FACS-sorted repertoires could contain abundant contaminating clonotypes from the bulk population. Only a couple of donors were included in the study, so the extent to which the findings can be generalized is limited. The secondary T-cell response was found to be weaker but faster than the primary response, with a peak reached on day 5 rather than on day 15. A small share of clonotypes occurred in both CD4 and CD8 compartments, likely arising from convergent recombination. Most clones expanded after primary vaccination (about 95% of CD4 and around 88% of CD8) were re-detected after the booster, suggesting that broad memory maintenance occurred.

This specimen was CD4+ T cells sorted from PBMCs, taken on the day of the first yellow fever vaccination. The chain employs TRBV6-5 and TRBJ1-6; 7 bases in the junction line up with TRBD1. This clonotype was sampled from a man younger than 35 who received the YFV17D yellow fever vaccine. The CDR3 sequence is CASSYVDRRENSPLHF. In nucleotides, the sequence is TGTGCCAGCAGTTACGTGGACAGGAGGGAGAATTCACCCCTCCACTTT.